These 5 T cell receptor beta chains were all obtained from the same sample, sequenced in a study of blood T cell repertoires in COVID-19. The protocol was immunoSEQ multiplex PCR, while the TCRdb copy is restricted to in-frame clones and leaves out a portion. The sample includes 250,000 to 300,000 clones, approximately 90% seen only once; the top ten take about 5%. Sequences were obtained from peripheral blood. The receptors were gathered from a man aged 40-49 years with acute or convalescent COVID-19.

The rearrangement uses TRBV30 and TRBJ2-2; unclear D gene. The CDR3 runs 14 residues. Germline values: CDR1 GTSNPN, CDR2 SVGIG (reference sequence). V was trimmed by 0 bases and J by 2 bases, leaving 7 bases between them. The CDR3 DNA follows: TGTGCCTGGAGTGTACGTCTAAACACCGGGGAGCTGTTTTTT. The encoded protein is CAWSVRLNTGELFF. Full variable domain (rest looked up from reference TRBV30 and TRBJ2-2): SQTIHQWPATLVQPVGSPLSLECTVEGTSNPNLYWYRQAAGRGLQLLFYSVGIGQISSEVPQNLSASRPQDRQFILSSKKLLLSDSGFYLCAWSVRLNTGELFFGEGSRLTVL.

This clone was seen just once. The gene calls are TRBV11-2 and TRBJ1-1; 8 bases fit TRBD1. V lost 1 base and J lost 11; bases outside the gene matches: 6. This CDR3 comprises 13 residues. The germline gives CDR1 SGHAT, CDR2 FQNNGV. The CDR3 here is CASSLGQGRSAFF. In nucleotides, the CDR3 is TGTGCCAGCAGCTTAGGACAGGGGCGAAGTGCTTTCTTT.

The chain combines TRBV11-2 with TRBJ1-2; D is uncertain. CDR1 and CDR2 (germline): SGHAT, FQNNGV. The CDR3 consists of 14 residues. Between the trimmed V and J ends, which lost 0 bases and 12 bases, there was a span of 17 bases. The CDR3 DNA follows: TGTGCCAGCAGCTTAGATACAGCCGGTAGTACCAACACCTTC. Translating gives CASSLDTAGSTNTF.

The rearrangement links TRBV5-4 to TRBJ1-1, with D possibly being TRBD1 (6 bases). The CDR3 spans 17 residues. Trimming removed 3 bases at V and 1 base at J, with 19 bases between. In germline, CDR1 is SGHNT, CDR2 YYREEE (reference sequence). CDR3 coding DNA: TGTGCCAGCAGCTCAGCCGGGGGGGGGCCAAGGAACACTGAAGCTTTCTTT. This translates into CASSSAGGGPRNTEAFF.

The chain couples TRBV27 to TRBJ1-4, with TRBD1 as a possible D gene (5 bases). The CDR3 has 15 amino acids. V was shortened by 1 base and J by 8 bases, with 14 bases between the two germline ends. CDR1 and CDR2 from the germline V gene are MNHEY and SMNVEV (reference sequence). In nucleotides, the CDR3 is TGTGCCAGCAGTTTATTCGGGGCCGGGAGGGAAAAACTGTTTTTT. The encoded protein is CASSLFGAGREKLFF.